The rows below give T cell receptor beta chains drawn from one sample of a study of T cell responses to AZD1222 COVID-19 vaccine. The assay was immunoSEQ multiplex PCR, and TCRdb's table has in-frame clones only and misses some. The sample holds 140,000 to 150,000 clones, around 88% seen once. The sequenced sample was peripheral blood, obtained on day 0 of AZD1222 vaccination. The receptors stem from an adult in good health. Both conserved end residues are part of each CDR3. D genes are given only for firm matches. Only some rows state a clone size, as once, few, many or a class for expanded clones.

TRBJ1-5 | TRBV6-2/TRBV6-3 | - | TRBD1 | CASSPSRTGGAYNQPQHF | TGTGCCAGCAGTCCCTCCCGGACAGGGGGCGCTTACAATCAGCCCCAGCATTTT
TRBJ1-5 | TRBV12-3/TRBV12-4 | few | - | CASSLLAQPQHF | TGTGCCAGCAGTTTATTGGCTCAGCCCCAGCATTTT
TRBJ1-2 | TRBV7-9 | - | - | CASSRRGVDYGYTF | TGTGCCAGCAGCAGACGGGGGGTCGACTATGGCTACACCTTC
TRBJ1-1 | TRBV5-1 | once | - | CASSLQPDYSTEAFF | TGCGCCAGCAGCTTGCAACCGGACTACTCGACTGAAGCTTTCTTT
TRBJ1-5 | TRBV15 | - | TRBD1 | CATSRGGDRGRQPQHF | TGTGCCACCAGCAGAGGAGGGGACAGGGGGCGACAGCCCCAGCATTTT
TRBJ1-1 | TRBV29-1 | - | - | CSVEGVVNTEAFF | TGCAGCGTTGAGGGGGTGGTGAACACTGAAGCTTTCTTT
TRBJ1-5 | TRBV12-3/TRBV12-4 | - | TRBD1 | CASRSGGRPQHF | TGTGCCAGCAGGTCAGGGGGGCGGCCCCAGCATTTT
TRBJ2-2 | TRBV7-2 | - | - | CASSPGPSRGDTGELFF | TGTGCCAGCAGCCCGGGACCTTCTCGAGGAGACACCGGGGAGCTGTTTTTT
TRBJ1-1 | TRBV11-2 | - | - | CASSLADRLVTEAFF | TGTGCCAGCAGCTTAGCGGACCGCTTGGTCACTGAAGCTTTCTTT
TRBJ1-4 | TRBV30 | - | - | CAWSQGYNEKLFF | TGTGCCTGGAGCCAGGGATATAATGAAAAACTGTTTTTT
TRBJ1-2 | TRBV4-2 | - | - | CASSQDKGRYGYTF | TGTGCCAGCAGCCAAGATAAAGGGAGGTATGGCTACACCTTC
TRBJ1-2 | TRBV3-1/TRBV3-2 | - | - | CASSQTDQGPYGYTF | TGTGCCAGCAGCCAAACCGACCAGGGCCCCTATGGCTACACCTTC